A selection of T cell receptor beta chains follows, all from one sample in a study of T cells in Graves' hyperthyroidism and ophthalmopathy. TCRdb re-analysed the multiplex PCR reads in MiXCR, keeping a single row per CDR3 protein. This sample has more than 350,000 distinct CDR3 sequences, with about 16% found just once. The sample consisted of blood. The receptors derive from a woman aged 25 to 39 with Graves' hyperthyroidism. Both conserved end residues are trimmed from each CDR3. Fields, in order: V gene, J gene, clone size, CDR3 protein. Part of the rows lack a size; the others show once, few, many or a class for expanded clones.

TRBV29-1	TRBJ2-2	few	SATIVGSGELF
TRBV20-1	TRBJ2-2	-	SARVGVNTGELF
TRBV2	TRBJ2-7	-	ASSEGFSYEQY
TRBV6-5	TRBJ1-5	few	ASSYSRERQPQH
TRBV9	TRBJ2-3	-	ASSGAGGPDTQY
TRBV10-3	TRBJ2-7	-	AIKDGGIGYEQY
TRBV19	TRBJ1-1	-	ASSIPHRGEAF
TRBV7-3	TRBJ2-1	many	ASSPWLAGALNEQF
TRBV13	TRBJ2-1	many	ASSLEEVYNEQF
TRBV7-2	TRBJ1-4	-	ASSLATPSQGAINEKLF
TRBV11-2	TRBJ2-2	few	ASIPLVGELF
TRBV20-1	TRBJ2-6	-	SADRGSLSGANVLT
TRBV9	TRBJ2-1	few	ASSVDLAAYNEQF
TRBV6-1	TRBJ2-7	many	ASSAARLARYSYEQY
TRBV7-9	TRBJ2-7	-	ASSPARTGGPREQY
TRBV27	TRBJ2-7	few	ASSLIRDPTYEQY
TRBV11-1	TRBJ2-6	-	ASSLMRAGANVLT
TRBV28	TRBJ1-2	few	ASSYQTGYGYT
TRBV28	TRBJ1-1	many	ASSNIRDRGQAF
TRBV13	TRBJ2-3	few	ASSLKLDTQY
TRBV24-1	TRBJ2-3	many	ATSDSVARGSGSTDTQY
TRBV7-9	TRBJ1-2	few	ASSLGQGEGGYT
TRBV4-1	TRBJ2-7	-	ASSLLAGANEQY
TRBV6-5	TRBJ1-2	few	ASSYGAGANYGYT
TRBV7-9	TRBJ2-7	-	ASGPRSSYEQY
TRBV7-9	TRBJ2-1	-	ASSLVLDNEQF
TRBV5-1	TRBJ2-3	many	ASSPRLTGTDTQY
TRBV28	TRBJ2-5	many	ASSTVGWETQY
TRBV20-1	TRBJ2-5	many	SDNEETQY